This T cell receptor (beta chain) was found in a study of T-cell reconstitution after alpha-beta-depleted transplantation in children (dated by TCRdb to between 2015 and 2016). The study in broad terms: T-cell immune reconstitution after TCRalphabeta/CD19-depleted allogeneic hematopoietic cell transplantation in children was quantitatively tracked in the study by means of TCR repertoire profiling. Results and caveats for the whole study, not just this receptor: Hyperexpanded clone frequencies declined over subsequent months; after one year, T-cell counts and TCRbeta diversity were mostly attributed to newly produced T cells. In some patients, the high TCRbeta diversity seen at day 60 was put down to recipient T cells and intrathymic progenitors that had survived conditioning. About two months after transplant, the apparently early recovery of alphabetaT-cell counts reportedly depended on just several hundred clones that had expanded rapidly and came from non-depleted graft cells.

Explained via the paper, the treatment or condition label denotes: allogeneic hematopoietic cell transplantation with graft depleted of TCRalphabeta T cells and CD19 B cells. TCRalphabeta/CD19-depleted allogeneic hematopoietic cell grafts were given to the transplant recipients, all of whom were children. Receptor amplification or capture employed PCR. TCRdb names Illumina HiSeq 2500 as the instrument used. Molecular barcoding was employed in the preparation of TCR libraries, with unique molecular identifiers being used to normalize TCRbeta repertoire quantification. TCRdb reworked the public reads: Q25 trimming with fastp, MiXCR clone assembly, productive beta chains retained. When rows share a CDR3 protein, they turn into one entry using the most common DNA and genes. The sample table lists around 250,000 distinct CDR3 sequences, approximately 8% of them with a count of one. Jointly, the top ten make up 6.3% of the sample.

V and J are truncated by 11 bases and 4 bases respectively, leaving an intervening sequence of 14 bases. CDR1 SNHLY and CDR2 FYNNEI were looked up in the germline V gene. The cysteine opens and the phenylalanine closes a CDR3 of 12 amino acids. The sequence is cut down to CDR3 DNA, 36 bases in frame from base 1. This clonotype was observed many times. Its antigen target is currently unknown. No per-base quality is available; no much larger clone lies one base away. The chain is made from TRBV2 and TRBJ2-5, with the D gene uncertain. This TCR was recovered from a male patient aged 10 to 17 who had a stem cell transplant for acute lymphoblastic leukemia, so the T cells may come from the graft donor. Sequenced here: PBMCs, mostly from graft donor cells, sampled 180 days after TCRalphabeta/CD19-depleted stem cell transplant. This receptor carries the CDR3 CAGMWTRETQYF. The DNA sequence is TGTGCCGGAATGTGGACGAGAGAGACCCAGTACTTC.